This entry describes one T cell receptor (delta chain). What it binds is not known. The amino acid sequence in TCRdb belongs to a much larger clone and departs from this DNA's translation at residue 6, likely a sequencing read error; the sequence shown is translated from the DNA. The CDR3 length is 21 residues. V shed 7 bases and J 0 bases; nucleotides not matched to a gene: 18. Germline CDR1 TSWWSYY, CDR2 QGS. This specimen belongs to a study of γδ T cells in repeated Plasmodium falciparum infection. As for the study in general: Malian children with intense seasonal malaria exposure were compared with matched Australian children. Malian gammadelta TCRs were studied during no-transmission periods and across acute malaria episodes. General observations from the study: Compared with Australian children, Malian Vdelta2-negative repertoires seemed more clonal, less diverse, less shared. One small rural Malian village, predominantly a single ethnic group, supplied the cohort.

Flow sorting of PBMC yielded separate Vgamma9/Vdelta2+ and Vdelta2-negative gammadelta T cell populations for bulk repertoire analysis. TCRdb re-called the multiplex PCR reads through CATT. This table has approximately 93,000 delta-chain clones, 0.85% to 1% appearing once. The TCR sequence derives from a pool of human donors (malaria-infected and uninfected, not separated). Sequencing used gamma-delta T cells from blood. The chain employs TRDV1 and TRDJ3, with 7 bases fitting TRDD3. In DNA, the CDR3 is TGTGCTCTTGCCCTCTCGGGGATAAGGTCGGATAGCTCCTGGGACACCCGACAGATGTTTTTC. The encoded protein is CALALSGIRSDSSWDTRQMFF.